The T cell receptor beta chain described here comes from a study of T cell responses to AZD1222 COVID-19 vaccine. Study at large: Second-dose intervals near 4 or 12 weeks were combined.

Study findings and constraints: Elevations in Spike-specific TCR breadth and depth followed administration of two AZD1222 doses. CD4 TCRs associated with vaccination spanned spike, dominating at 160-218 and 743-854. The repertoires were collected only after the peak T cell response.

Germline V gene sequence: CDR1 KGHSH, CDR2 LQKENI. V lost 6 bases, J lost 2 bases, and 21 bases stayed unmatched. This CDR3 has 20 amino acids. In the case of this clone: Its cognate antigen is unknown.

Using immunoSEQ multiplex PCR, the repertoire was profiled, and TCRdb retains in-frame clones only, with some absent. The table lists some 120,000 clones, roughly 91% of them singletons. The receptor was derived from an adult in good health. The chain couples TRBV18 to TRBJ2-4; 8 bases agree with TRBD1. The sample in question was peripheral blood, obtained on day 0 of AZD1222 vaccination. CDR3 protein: CASSPTPDRVPFSSKNIQYF. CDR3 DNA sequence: TGTGCCAGCTCCCCTACCCCGGACAGGGTCCCATTTTCTTCCAAAAACATTCAGTACTTC.